This is a list of T cell receptor beta chains from one sample in a study of blood T cell repertoires in COVID-19. Produced via immunoSEQ multiplex PCR; TCRdb's table is partial and in-frame only. The sample carries hundreds of thousands of clones, around 82% recorded once. The specimen was peripheral blood. The receptor source for this set is a woman aged 40 to 49 with active or convalescent COVID-19. CDR3s include the opening cysteine and the closing phenylalanine or tryptophan. Each record gives: CDR3 protein, CDR3 DNA, D gene, clone size, J gene, V gene. D genes are given only for firm matches. Clone size, where shown, is once, few, many, or a class for clones that have expanded.

cdr3_aa: CASSEHGANQPQHF
cdr3_nt: TGCGCCAGCAGTGAACATGGAGCGAATCAGCCCCAGCATTTT
d_call: NA
clone_size: NA
j_call: TRBJ1-5
v_call: TRBV10-2

cdr3_aa: CASSLTHRGRGDEKLFF
cdr3_nt: TGCGCCAGCAGCTTGACGCACAGGGGCCGTGGGGATGAAAAACTGTTTTTT
d_call: TRBD1
clone_size: NA
j_call: TRBJ1-4
v_call: TRBV5-1

cdr3_aa: CASSRLGQGKAFF
cdr3_nt: TGTGCCAGCAGCCGACTCGGACAGGGAAAAGCTTTCTTT
d_call: TRBD1
clone_size: NA
j_call: TRBJ1-1
v_call: TRBV13

cdr3_aa: CATSDSGQGKETQYF
cdr3_nt: TGTGCCACCAGTGATTCGGGACAGGGAAAAGAGACCCAGTACTTC
d_call: TRBD1
clone_size: NA
j_call: TRBJ2-5
v_call: TRBV24-1

cdr3_aa: CASSPNRDNEQFF
cdr3_nt: TGTGCTAGCAGCCCAAATCGGGACAATGAGCAGTTCTTC
d_call: NA
clone_size: NA
j_call: TRBJ2-1
v_call: TRBV7-7

cdr3_aa: CASSPPRGPLHF
cdr3_nt: TGTGCCAGCAGTCCCCCCCGGGGTCCCCTCCACTTT
d_call: NA
clone_size: few
j_call: TRBJ1-6
v_call: TRBV28

cdr3_aa: CASSGRGGGIGNQPQHF
cdr3_nt: TGTGCCAGCAGCGGTCGTGGGGGAGGAATAGGCAATCAGCCCCAGCATTTT
d_call: NA
clone_size: NA
j_call: TRBJ1-5
v_call: TRBV7-9

cdr3_aa: CASSLGATEAFF
cdr3_nt: TGCGCCAGCAGCTTGGGGGCCACTGAAGCTTTCTTT
d_call: NA
clone_size: many
j_call: TRBJ1-1
v_call: TRBV5-1

cdr3_aa: CASSLARWREDNEQFF
cdr3_nt: TGTGCCAGCAGCTTAGCCAGATGGCGGGAGGACAATGAGCAGTTCTTC
d_call: TRBD2
clone_size: NA
j_call: TRBJ2-1
v_call: TRBV13

cdr3_aa: CSVTGGSGQPQHF
cdr3_nt: TGCAGCGTGACAGGGGGCTCGGGGCAGCCCCAGCATTTT
d_call: TRBD1
clone_size: NA
j_call: TRBJ1-5
v_call: TRBV29-1

cdr3_aa: CASNSGNTEAFF
cdr3_nt: TGCGCCAGCAACAGCGGGAACACTGAAGCTTTCTTT
d_call: NA
clone_size: NA
j_call: TRBJ1-1
v_call: TRBV5-1

cdr3_aa: CASSSGTGVGYTF
cdr3_nt: TGCGCCAGCAGCTCCGGGACAGGGGTTGGCTACACCTTC
d_call: TRBD1
clone_size: once
j_call: TRBJ1-2
v_call: TRBV5-1

cdr3_aa: CASTSSGHEQFF
cdr3_nt: TGTGCCAGCACCTCATCTGGGCATGAGCAGTTCTTC
d_call: NA
clone_size: NA
j_call: TRBJ2-1
v_call: TRBV9

cdr3_aa: CASSPLAGYYNEQFF
cdr3_nt: TGCGCCAGCAGCCCGCTAGCGGGGTACTACAATGAGCAGTTCTTC
d_call: TRBD2
clone_size: NA
j_call: TRBJ2-1
v_call: TRBV5-1

cdr3_aa: CASSGRDRGPAGYTF
cdr3_nt: TGTGCCAGCAGTGGCCGGGACAGGGGGCCGGCTGGCTACACCTTC
d_call: TRBD1
clone_size: NA
j_call: TRBJ1-2
v_call: TRBV2

cdr3_aa: CASSRGGRNEKLFF
cdr3_nt: TGTGCCAGCAGTCGGGGGGGGCGCAATGAAAAACTGTTTTTT
d_call: NA
clone_size: NA
j_call: TRBJ1-4
v_call: TRBV28

cdr3_aa: CASSQTGGENTF
cdr3_nt: TGTGCCAGCAGTCAGACAGGGGGCGAGAACACCTTC
d_call: TRBD1
clone_size: NA
j_call: TRBJ1-2
v_call: TRBV7-9

cdr3_aa: CASHTKGTDYF
cdr3_nt: TGTGCCAGCCACACCAAGGGGACTGATTATTTT
d_call: NA
clone_size: NA
j_call: TRBJ2-3
v_call: TRBV28

cdr3_aa: CASSLMGQGTEAFF
cdr3_nt: TGTGCCAGCAGCTTAATGGGACAGGGCACTGAAGCTTTCTTT
d_call: TRBD1
clone_size: NA
j_call: TRBJ1-1
v_call: TRBV7-6

cdr3_aa: CASSKAGATGELFF
cdr3_nt: TGTGCCAGCTCAAAAGCGGGAGCTACCGGGGAGCTGTTTTTT
d_call: TRBD2
clone_size: NA
j_call: TRBJ2-2
v_call: TRBV18

cdr3_aa: CASSREHYEQYF
cdr3_nt: TGTGCCAGCAGCCGGGAACACTACGAGCAGTACTTC
d_call: NA
clone_size: NA
j_call: TRBJ2-7
v_call: TRBV9

cdr3_aa: CASSLQGTGLSYEQYF
cdr3_nt: TGTGCCAGCAGCTTACAAGGGACAGGCCTCTCCTACGAGCAGTACTTC
d_call: TRBD1
clone_size: few
j_call: TRBJ2-7
v_call: TRBV11-2

cdr3_aa: CASGPSGGAHYGYTF
cdr3_nt: TGTGCTAGTGGGCCTTCAGGGGGAGCGCACTATGGCTACACCTTC
d_call: TRBD1
clone_size: NA
j_call: TRBJ1-2
v_call: TRBV12-5

cdr3_aa: CASSPSQTGISLHF
cdr3_nt: TGTGCCAGCAGTCCCTCCCAGACAGGGATTTCTCTCCACTTT
d_call: TRBD1
clone_size: NA
j_call: TRBJ1-6
v_call: TRBV27

cdr3_aa: CASSHMRGPETQYF
cdr3_nt: TGTGCCAGCTCCCATATGAGAGGGCCGGAGACCCAGTACTTC
d_call: NA
clone_size: NA
j_call: TRBJ2-5
v_call: TRBV28

cdr3_aa: CASREGGVSTGELFF
cdr3_nt: TGTGCCAGCAGGGAAGGGGGGGTTAGCACCGGGGAGCTGTTTTTT
d_call: NA
clone_size: few
j_call: TRBJ2-2
v_call: TRBV28

cdr3_aa: CARGTGTSAYEQYF
cdr3_nt: TGTGCCAGAGGGACCGGGACTAGCGCCTACGAGCAGTACTTC
d_call: TRBD2
clone_size: NA
j_call: TRBJ2-7
v_call: TRBV2